Listed here are 7 T cell receptor beta chains from one sample, sequenced in a study of regulatory T cells in long-lasting Graves disease. Arm-PCR of CDR3 regions and iRepertoire HTBI primers were the basis on which TCR beta libraries were built. TCRdb re-called the multiplex PCR reads through MiXCR, storing one row per CDR3 protein. The sample records 400,000 to 500,000 distinct CDR3 sequences, roughly 17% being singletons. The time point denotes: newly diagnosed GD, antithyroid drugs for less than 3 months. Construction of the TCR library relied on RNA isolated from PBMCs. The same sample was also studied in work on T cells in Graves' hyperthyroidism and ophthalmopathy.

This material consisted of peripheral blood mononuclear cells (PBMCs), taken at new diagnosis, from a patient treated with antithyroid drugs. These TCRs come from a woman between 18 and 29 years old with Graves disease.

This chain links TRBV6-1 with TRBJ1-1; TRBD1 might be the D (5 bases). CDR1 MNHNS and CDR2 SASEGT come from the germline V gene. The CDR3 has 15 amino acids. V shed 4 bases and J shed 6 bases, with 18 bases lying between them. In DNA form, the CDR3 reads TGTGCCAGCAGTGCCCCCCGGGGAAGGGGCGCTGAAGCTTTCTTT. It is translated as CASSAPRGRGAEAFF.

This clonotype was seen repeatedly, ten times or more. This chain connects TRBV28 to TRBJ2-7; 7 bases are shared with TRBD1. CDR3 length: 15 amino acids. Germline V gene lookup returns CDR1 MDHEN and CDR2 SYDVKM. J was trimmed by 0 bases and V by 3 bases; bases with no gene match: 5. The CDR3 DNA reads as TGTGCCAGCAGTTTCGGGACAGATAGCTCCTACGAGCAGTACTTC. As protein: CASSFGTDSSYEQYF.

This clonotype was detected a few times. This chain uses TRBV20-1 with TRBJ2-1, with D unresolved. V lost 0 bases, J lost 9 bases, and 12 bases lay in between. The V gene's germline CDR1 is DFQATT and CDR2 SNEGSKA (reference sequence). The CDR3 has 13 amino acids. CDR3 sequence (DNA): TGCAGTGCTAGAGACGAAAATAGGCGTGAGCAGTTCTTC. Residues: CSARDENRREQFF.

This clonotype was counted ten times or more. V usage is TRBV2 and J usage is TRBJ1-5; D uncertain. The length of the CDR3 is 12 residues. Trimming stripped 6 bases from V and 3 bases from J, with 6 bases between. Per the germline V gene, CDR1 is SNHLY and CDR2 is FYNNEI. Written as DNA, the CDR3 is TGTGCCAGCAGAGAGGACAATCAGCCCCAGCATTTT. This gives the protein CASREDNQPQHF.

This clonotype has only a few counts. The chain employs TRBV24-1 and TRBJ2-3, with 8 bases aligning to TRBD2. The CDR3 has 17 amino acids. Germline loops: CDR1 KGHDR, CDR2 SFDVKD. V shed 3 bases, J shed 3 bases, and the junction held 10 bases outside the gene matches. The CDR3 here is CATSDRIPGLVTDTQYF. Written as DNA, the CDR3 is TGTGCCACCAGTGATCGGATACCGGGACTAGTAACAGATACGCAGTATTTT.

This clonotype was picked up many times. The chain recombines TRBV6-1 with TRBJ1-2, with D perhaps TRBD1 (6 bases). The CDR3 sequence is 13 residues long. CDR1 is MNHNS and CDR2 is SASEGT in the germline V gene. With 6 bases removed from V and 8 bases from J, the gap between germline ends came to 16 bases. The CDR3 DNA is TGTGCCAGCAGAAACCGACAGGATCAAGGCTACACCTTC. Its translation: CASRNRQDQGYTF.

The J gene is TRBJ2-6, the V gene TRBV9; D unclear. CDR1 SGDLS and CDR2 YYNGEE come from the germline V gene. The ends were cut back, 7 bases at V and 0 bases at J, with 5 bases in the middle. This CDR3 has 13 residues. CDR3 coding DNA: TGTGCCAGCCTTCGCTCTGGGGCCAACGTCCTGACTTTC. This encodes CASLRSGANVLTF. Using reference TRBV9 and TRBJ2-6 for the parts outside the CDR3, the full variable domain is DSGVTQTPKHLITATGQRVTLRCSPRSGDLSVYWYQQSLDQGLQFLIQYYNGEERAKGNILERFSAQQFPDLHSELNLSSLELGDSALYFCASLRSGANVLTFGAGSRLTVL.